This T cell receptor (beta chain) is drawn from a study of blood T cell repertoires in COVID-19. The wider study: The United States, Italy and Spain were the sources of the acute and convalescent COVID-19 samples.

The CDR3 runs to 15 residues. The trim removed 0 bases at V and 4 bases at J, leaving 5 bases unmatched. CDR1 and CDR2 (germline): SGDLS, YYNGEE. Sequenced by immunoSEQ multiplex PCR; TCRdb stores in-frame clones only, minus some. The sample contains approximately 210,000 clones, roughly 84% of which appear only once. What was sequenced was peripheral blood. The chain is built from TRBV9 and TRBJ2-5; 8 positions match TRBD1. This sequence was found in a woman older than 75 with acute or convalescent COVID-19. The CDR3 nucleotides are TGTGCCAGCAGCGTAGTGCCCACAGGGGGAGAGACCCAGTACTTC. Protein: CASSVVPTGGETQYF.